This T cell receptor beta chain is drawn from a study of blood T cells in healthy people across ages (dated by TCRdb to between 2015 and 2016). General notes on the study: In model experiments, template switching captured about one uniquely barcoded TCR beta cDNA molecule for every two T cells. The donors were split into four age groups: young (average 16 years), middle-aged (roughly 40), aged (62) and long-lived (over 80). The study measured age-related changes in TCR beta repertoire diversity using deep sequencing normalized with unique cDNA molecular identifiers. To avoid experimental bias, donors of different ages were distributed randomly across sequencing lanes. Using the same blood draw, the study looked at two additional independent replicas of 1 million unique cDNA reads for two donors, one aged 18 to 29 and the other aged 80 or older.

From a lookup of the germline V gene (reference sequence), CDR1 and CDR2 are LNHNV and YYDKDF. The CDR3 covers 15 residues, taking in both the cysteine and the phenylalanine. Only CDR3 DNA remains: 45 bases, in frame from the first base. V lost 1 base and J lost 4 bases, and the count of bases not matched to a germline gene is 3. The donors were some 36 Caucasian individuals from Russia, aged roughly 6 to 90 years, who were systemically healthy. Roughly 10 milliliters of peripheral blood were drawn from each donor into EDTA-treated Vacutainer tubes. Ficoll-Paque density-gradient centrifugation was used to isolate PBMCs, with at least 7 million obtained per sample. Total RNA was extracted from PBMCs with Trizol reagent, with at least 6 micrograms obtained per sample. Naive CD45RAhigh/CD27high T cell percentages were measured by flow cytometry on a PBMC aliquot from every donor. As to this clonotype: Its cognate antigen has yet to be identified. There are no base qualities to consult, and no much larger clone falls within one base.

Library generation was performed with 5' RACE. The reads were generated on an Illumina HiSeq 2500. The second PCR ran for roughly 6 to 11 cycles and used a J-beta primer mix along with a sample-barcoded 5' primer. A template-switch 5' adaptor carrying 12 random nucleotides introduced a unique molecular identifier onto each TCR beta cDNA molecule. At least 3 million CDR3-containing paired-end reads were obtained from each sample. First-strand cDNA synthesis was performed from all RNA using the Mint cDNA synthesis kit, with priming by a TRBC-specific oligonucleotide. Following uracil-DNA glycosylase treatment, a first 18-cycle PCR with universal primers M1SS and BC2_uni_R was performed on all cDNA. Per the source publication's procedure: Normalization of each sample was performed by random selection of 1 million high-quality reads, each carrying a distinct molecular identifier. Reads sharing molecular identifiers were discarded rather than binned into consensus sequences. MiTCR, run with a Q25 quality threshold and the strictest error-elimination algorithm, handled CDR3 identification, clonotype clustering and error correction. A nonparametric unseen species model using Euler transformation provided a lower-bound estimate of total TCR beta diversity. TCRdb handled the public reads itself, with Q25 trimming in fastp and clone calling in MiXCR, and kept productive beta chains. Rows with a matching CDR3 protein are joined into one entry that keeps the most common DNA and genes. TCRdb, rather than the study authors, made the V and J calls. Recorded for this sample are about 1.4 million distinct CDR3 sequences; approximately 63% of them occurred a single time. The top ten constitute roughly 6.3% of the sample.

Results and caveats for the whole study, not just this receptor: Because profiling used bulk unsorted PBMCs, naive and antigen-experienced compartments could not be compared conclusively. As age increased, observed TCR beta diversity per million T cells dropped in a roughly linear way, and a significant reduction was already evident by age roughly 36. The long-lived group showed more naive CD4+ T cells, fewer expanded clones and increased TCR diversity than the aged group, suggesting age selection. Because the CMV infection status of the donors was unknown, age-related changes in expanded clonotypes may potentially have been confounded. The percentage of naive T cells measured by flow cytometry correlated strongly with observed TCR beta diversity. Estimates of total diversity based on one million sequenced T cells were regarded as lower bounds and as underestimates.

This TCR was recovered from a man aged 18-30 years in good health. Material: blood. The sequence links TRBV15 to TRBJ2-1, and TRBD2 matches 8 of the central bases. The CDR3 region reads CATSRGTSGYNEQFF. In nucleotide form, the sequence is TGTGCCACCAGCAGAGGAACTAGCGGATACAATGAGCAGTTCTTC.